These 29 T cell receptor beta chains share one sample of origin, sequenced in a study of Graves' ophthalmopathy and Graves' hyperthyroidism. The sequenced template was RNA, covering the TCR beta CDR3 region. In the first round, RT-PCR was carried out with HTBI primers, and a multiplex PCR formed the second round. MiXCR, applied by TCRdb to the multiplex PCR reads, yields one record per CDR3 protein. The profile shows 650,000 to 900,000 distinct CDR3 sequences, 40% of them singletons. The material sequenced was peripheral blood. The receptors were gathered from an adult man with Graves' ophthalmopathy.

This sequence joins TRBV25-1 and TRBJ1-1; tentatively, D is TRBD1 (6 bases). Germline V gene data show CDR1 as MGHDK and CDR2 as SYGVNS. This CDR3 region has 14 residues. Trimming removed 5 bases from V and 7 bases from J, with 17 bases in between. Here the CDR3 DNA reads TGTGCCAGCAGTTACTCCCGGGGGCCGGGTGAAGCTTTCTTT. It encodes CASSYSRGPGEAFF.

The chain couples TRBV7-6 to TRBJ1-4; 10 nucleotides line up with TRBD1. The ends lost 5 bases at V and 3 bases at J; junction bases unmatched: 9. In germline, CDR1 is SGHVS, CDR2 FNYEAQ. The CDR3 extends over 17 amino acids. The CDR3 spells CASSLGQGGEANEKLFF. The CDR3 DNA is TGTGCCAGCAGCCTAGGACAGGGGGGTGAAGCTAATGAAAAACTGTTTTTT.

Turning to this clonotype: No conserved phenylalanine or tryptophan is present at the end of the CDR3, so a read error is the likely explanation. No DNA is shown, since the ends of the CDR3 on it are uncertain; the CDR3 is the one TCRdb lists. The rearrangement joins TRBV29-1 to TRBJ2-7; the table's D call, TRBD1, was not checked against the DNA. With termini counted, the CDR3 has 12 amino acids. CDR1 and CDR2 (germline): SQVTM, ANQGSEA. The CDR3 is CSVDPGRVGGCL.

There are many counts of this clonotype. The rearrangement joins TRBV20-1 to TRBJ1-2; 10 nucleotides match TRBD1. This CDR3 contains 14 residues. V lost 3 bases to trimming and J lost 4 bases; unmatched junction nucleotides: 5. Germline CDR1 is DFQATT and CDR2 is SNEGSKA (reference sequence). The CDR3 region has the DNA TGCAGTGCTAGTCCGGGACAGGGGACCTATGGCTACACCTTC. Translating gives CSASPGQGTYGYTF.

The V call is TRBV5-1, the J call TRBJ1-1; the match to TRBD1 covers 8 bases. J was trimmed by 0 bases and V by 1 base; bases with no gene match: 5. This CDR3 is built from 16 residues. CDR1 and CDR2 (germline): SGHRS, YFSETQ. The CDR3 sequence: CASSLLTGGMNTEAFF. Written as DNA, the CDR3 is TGCGCCAGCAGCTTGTTAACAGGGGGGATGAACACTGAAGCTTTCTTT. Drawing the rest from reference TRBV5-1 and TRBJ1-1, the complete variable domain is KAGVTQTPRYLIKTRGQQVTLSCSPISGHRSVSWYQQTPGQGLQFLFEYFSETQRNKGNFPGRFSGRQFSNSRSEMNVSTLELGDSALYLCASSLLTGGMNTEAFFGQGTRLTVV.

This clonotype was counted only a few times. The chain combines TRBV5-5 with TRBJ1-4, with D possibly matching TRBD1 (5 bases). This CDR3 is 15 amino acids long. V lost 3 bases and J lost 3, with 12 bases in between. Germline CDR1 is SGHKS and CDR2 is YYEKEE (reference sequence). CDR3 DNA sequence: TGTGCCAGCAGCTCGGCAGGGATCTCTAATGAAAAACTGTTTTTT. Its translation: CASSSAGISNEKLFF.

The rearrangement joins TRBV10-3 to TRBJ2-7, with 10 bases matching TRBD1. The CDR3 is made up of 14 amino acids. V trimming: 6 bases; J trimming: 3 bases; junction bases outside the gene matches: 5. The germline CDR1 and CDR2 sequences are ENHRY and SYGVKD. In DNA form, the CDR3 reads TGTGCCATCAGGGGGACAGGGGCGGGCTACGAGCAGTACTTC. Protein product: CAIRGTGAGYEQYF.

The sample holds one count of this clonotype. The chain joins TRBV5-6 to TRBJ2-3; 7 bases fit TRBD2. The CDR3 is made up of 17 amino acids. With V trimmed by 0 bases and J by 5 bases, 12 bases remained unmatched. The germline CDR1 and CDR2 sequences are SGHDT and YYEEEE. The chain's CDR3 is CASSLGRASGLGDTQYF. The CDR3, as DNA: TGTGCCAGCAGCTTGGGCAGGGCTAGCGGTTTGGGAGATACGCAGTATTTT.

This clonotype was observed at least ten times. V and J are TRBV7-6 and TRBJ2-5; 7 nucleotides agree with TRBD1. CDR1 is SGHVS and CDR2 is FNYEAQ in the germline V gene. The CDR3 consists of 15 residues. J lost 2 bases, V lost 3 bases, and 6 bases had no gene match. CDR3 bases: TGTGCCAGCAGCTTGTTCGGGACAGAACAAGAGACCCAGTACTTC. It yields the protein CASSLFGTEQETQYF.

There are a few counts of this clonotype. V gene TRBV6-4 combines with J gene TRBJ2-5; D unclear. Germline CDR1 and CDR2: MRHNA and SNTAGT. V was trimmed by 3 bases and J by 7 bases, leaving 24 bases between them. CDR3 length equals 17 residues. The CDR3 spells CASSELSGYSKMGTQYF. The CDR3 DNA reads as TGTGCCAGCAGTGAATTGTCAGGCTATAGTAAGATGGGGACCCAGTACTTC.

This clonotype was seen only a few times. The chain recombines TRBV6-1 with TRBJ1-2; D ambiguous. The CDR3 runs 12 residues. Per the germline V gene, CDR1 is MNHNS and CDR2 is SASEGT. Between the trimmed V and J ends, which lost 5 bases and 3 bases, there was a span of 7 bases. CDR3 in DNA: TGTGCCAGCAGTTTTAAGGACTATGGCTACACCTTC. It is translated as CASSFKDYGYTF.

This clonotype was seen a single time. The V gene is TRBV7-9, the J gene TRBJ1-4, with D tentatively TRBD1 (6 bases). The CDR3 contains 15 residues. V was trimmed by 5 bases and J by 0 bases, leaving 10 bases between them. The germline V gene has CDR1 SEHNR and CDR2 FQNEAQ (reference sequence). Written as DNA, the CDR3 is TGTGCCAGCAGCATGGACAGTGCAACTAATGAAAAACTGTTTTTT. This encodes CASSMDSATNEKLFF.

This clonotype came up a few times. The CDR3 is CASSVRTGGHYGYTF. The DNA of the CDR3 is TGTGCCAGCAGCGTCCGGACAGGGGGCCACTATGGCTACACCTTC. The chain is built from TRBV7-2 and TRBJ1-2, with 11 positions matching TRBD1. V lost 5 bases and J lost 3; bases outside the gene matches: 5. This CDR3 has 15 residues. Germline V gives CDR1 SGHTA, CDR2 FQGNSA.

V and J are TRBV20-1 and TRBJ1-5; 9 bases match TRBD1. V lost 2 bases and J lost 0; bases outside the gene matches: 8. Germline CDR1 DFQATT, CDR2 SNEGSKA (reference sequence). There are 17 residues in the CDR3. CDR3: CSARRDRAKDSNQPQHF. The CDR3 DNA is TGCAGTGCTAGACGGGACAGGGCGAAGGATAGCAATCAGCCCCAGCATTTT.

This clonotype appeared a few times. The chain couples TRBV11-2 to TRBJ2-2; tentative D call: TRBD2 (6 bases). The length of the CDR3 is 17 residues. In germline, CDR1 is SGHAT, CDR2 FQNNGV. The V and J ends lost 2 bases and 2 bases respectively, with 15 bases between them. CDR3 nucleotides: TGTGCCAGCAGCTTACCTCGGGGGACGGCCAACACCGGGGAGCTGTTTTTT. Translation: CASSLPRGTANTGELFF.

To note about this clonotype: Being one base from a much bigger clone, this may be a read error. The V gene is TRBV5-4, the J gene TRBJ1-1; no definite D call. Per the germline V gene, CDR1 is SGHNT and CDR2 is YYREEE (reference sequence). CDR3 length: 14 residues. For the CDR3, the DNA is TGTGCCAGCAGCGATAGGGCAGCGAACACTGAAACTTTCTTT. Protein: CASSDRAANTETFF.

Points on this clonotype: At one of its ends the junction is not consistent with the germline gene, which may arise from a read error. The gene calls are TRBV29-1 and TRBJ1-2; 7 positions match TRBD1. Germline V gene data show CDR1 as SQVTM and CDR2 as ANQGSEA. CDR3 length equals 11 residues. The CDR3 loop reads CSATGEYGYTF. CDR3 DNA sequence: TGCAGCGCTACAGGGGAGTATGGTTACACCTTC.

This clonotype has more than one count but fewer than ten. The chain links TRBV25-1 to TRBJ1-6, with TRBD1 as a possible D gene (5 bases). V lost 5 bases, J lost 9 bases, and 14 bases lay in between. Per the germline V gene, CDR1 is MGHDK and CDR2 is SYGVNS. CDR3 length: 14 residues. The CDR3 here is CASSYRGGGSPLHF. CDR3 in DNA: TGTGCCAGCAGTTATCGGGGGGGGGGTTCACCCCTCCACTTT.

The V call is TRBV29-1, the J call TRBJ1-5, with 10 bases aligning to TRBD1. The CDR3 runs to 13 residues. Germline trimming cut 8 bases from V and 6 bases from J; bases unmatched to any gene: 7. In germline, CDR1 is SQVTM, CDR2 ANQGSEA. The CDR3 region is CSRGTGVGQPQHF. For the CDR3, the DNA is TGCAGCAGAGGGACAGGGGTTGGTCAGCCCCAGCATTTT.

V is TRBV7-6 and J is TRBJ2-7; 10 bases are a match to TRBD2. V lost 4 bases to trimming and J lost 2 bases; unmatched junction nucleotides: 11. CDR3 size: 17 residues. Germline-derived CDR1 and CDR2 are SGHVS and FNYEAQ. The CDR3 nucleotides read TGTGCCAGCAGCTCTAAGGAAAGAGCGGGAGGGCCCTACGAGCAGTACTTC. Translation: CASSSKERAGGPYEQYF.

This clonotype has a count of ten or more. The chain is built from TRBV29-1 and TRBJ1-1; 7 bases line up with TRBD1. In germline, CDR1 is SQVTM, CDR2 ANQGSEA. V trimming: 3 bases; J trimming: 3 bases; junction bases outside the gene matches: 7. The CDR3 length is 14 residues. CDR3 DNA sequence: TGCAGCGTTGATAAAGGGGGCCTGGACACTGAAGCTTTCTTT. Protein sequence: CSVDKGGLDTEAFF.

CDR3: CSSSGTANTEAFF. The CDR3, as DNA: TGCAGCAGTTCCGGGACGGCGAACACTGAAGCTTTCTTT. The chain has TRBV29-1 and TRBJ1-1; a weak D match, TRBD1 (5 bases). The CDR3 spans 13 residues. From germline, CDR1 is SQVTM and CDR2 ANQGSEA. Trimming shortened V by 8 bases and J by 1 base, and 14 bases separated the two germline ends. Complete variable domain (other parts from reference TRBV29-1 and TRBJ1-1): SAVISQKPSRDICQRGTSLTIQCQVDSQVTMMFWYRQQPGQSLTLIATANQGSEATYESGFVIDKFPISRPNLTFSTLTVSNMSPEDSSIYLCSSSGTANTEAFFGQGTRLTVV.

The genes are TRBV7-9 and TRBJ2-2; TRBD1 might be the D (6 bases). There are 14 residues in the CDR3. Trimming cost V 5 bases and J 3 bases, with 10 bases left between them. Germline CDR1 and CDR2: SEHNR and FQNEAQ (reference sequence). As DNA, the CDR3 is TGTGCCAGCAGCCATGGACAGTACACCGGGGAGCTGTTTTTT. As protein: CASSHGQYTGELFF.

The rearrangement uses TRBV20-1 and TRBJ2-7; no firm D call. CDR3 size: 16 residues. The ends were cut back, 6 bases at V and 1 base at J, with 22 bases in the middle. Germline V gene sequence: CDR1 DFQATT, CDR2 SNEGSKA (reference sequence). The CDR3 nucleotides are TGCAGTGCCCTTGGGTTTTTAATGTATCAGTCCTACGAGCAGTACTTC. Protein product: CSALGFLMYQSYEQYF.

Note on this clonotype: The germline gene is not matched at one end of the junction; a read error may be the cause. V and J are TRBV10-3 and TRBJ1-1, with D tentatively TRBD1 (6 bases). The germline V gene has CDR1 ENHRY and CDR2 SYGVKD. The CDR3 spans 15 residues. The CDR3 DNA sequence: TGTGCCAGCAGTCGGCCGGGGCAGGGGAGGACTGAAGCTTTCTTT. This codes for CASSRPGQGRTEAFF.

CDR3: CASSFGTGVEQYF. The CDR3 nucleotides are TGTGCCAGCAGCTTTGGGACAGGGGTCGAGCAGTACTTC. This chain uses TRBV7-9 with TRBJ2-7; 10 nucleotides align to TRBD1. With 3 bases clipped from V and 6 bases from J, the junction kept 2 bases outside the gene matches. The CDR3 has 13 amino acids. The germline V gene has CDR1 SEHNR and CDR2 FQNEAQ (reference sequence).

This clonotype was observed many times. V gene TRBV7-2 combines with J gene TRBJ2-1; TRBD2 matches at 7 bases. V shed 4 bases and J 3 bases; nucleotides not matched to a gene: 6. Germline V gives CDR1 SGHTA, CDR2 FQGNSA. The CDR3 length is 15 residues. The CDR3 nucleotides read TGTGCCAGCAGCTCAGTAGCGGGCTACTACAATGAGCAGTTCTTC. As protein: CASSSVAGYYNEQFF.

This rearrangement joins TRBV7-6 to TRBJ2-7; tentatively, D is TRBD2 (5 bases). The ends were cut back, 7 bases at V and 3 bases at J, with 22 bases in the middle. The length of the CDR3 is 16 residues. Germline V gene lookup returns CDR1 SGHVS and CDR2 FNYEAQ. The CDR3 is CASTRPKAGGFYEQYF. DNA for the CDR3: TGTGCCAGCACCCGACCTAAGGCAGGAGGATTCTACGAGCAGTACTTC.

The V and J genes are TRBV29-1 and TRBJ2-2; no reliable D call. CDR3 size: 14 residues. The germline V and J ends were trimmed by 4 bases and 5 bases, with 14 bases remaining between them. Germline CDR1 reads SQVTM; CDR2 reads ANQGSEA. The CDR3 is CSVGRRHSTGELFF. Written as DNA, the CDR3 is TGCAGCGTTGGTCGCAGGCATAGTACCGGGGAGCTGTTTTTT.